This T cell receptor (beta chain) comes out of a study of blood T cell repertoires in COVID-19. Germline values: CDR1 SEHNR, CDR2 FQNEAQ (reference sequence). The CDR3 extends over 14 amino acids. Trimming stripped 1 base from V and 7 bases from J, with 13 bases between. Original analysis: Estimates of nucleated cell counts were drawn from the amplification of reference gene primers. TCRdb keeps only in-frame clones here, not all; method: immunoSEQ multiplex PCR. Clone size and V and J calls were adopted from that table, with D and trimming inferred from the DNA. The table has around 100,000 clones, approximately 90% seen once; the top ten hold roughly 5%.

The specimen was peripheral blood. This sequence joins TRBV7-9 and TRBJ2-5; D is uncertain. The clonotype comes from a man aged 50-60 years with acute or convalescent COVID-19. The CDR3 loop reads CASSLVAQIGTQYF. The CDR3 DNA reads TGTGCCAGCAGCTTAGTCGCGCAAATTGGGACCCAGTACTTC.